What follows are 14 T cell receptor beta chains derived from one specimen sequenced in a study of blood T cell repertoires in COVID-19. Profiled with immunoSEQ multiplex PCR; TCRdb holds only in-frame clones, not every one. The data hold hundreds of thousands of clones, with 70% to 90% observed a single time. Sequences were obtained from peripheral blood. The receptors stem from a man aged 18 to 29 with active or convalescent COVID-19.

The rearrangement joins TRBV9 to TRBJ2-5; maybe TRBD2 (7 bases). The V gene's germline CDR1 is SGDLS and CDR2 YYNGEE. Trimming shortened V by 0 bases and J by 5 bases, and 20 bases separated the two germline ends. The CDR3 extends over 17 amino acids. The CDR3 DNA reads TGTGCCAGCAGCGTAGAGGGTTTGCGGGGGCTTTGGGAGACCCAGTACTTC. Translation gives CASSVEGLRGLWETQYF.

J is TRBJ2-1 and V is TRBV3-1 (or the pseudogene TRBV3-2); no clear D. Trimming shortened V by 4 bases and J by 0 bases, and 10 bases separated the two germline ends. Germline CDR1 reads LGHDT; CDR2 reads YNNKEL (reference sequence). This CDR3 has 15 amino acids. The CDR3 protein is CASSPHFSSYNEQFF. Written as DNA, the CDR3 is TGTGCCAGCAGCCCGCACTTTAGCTCCTACAATGAGCAGTTCTTC.

The chain uses TRBV28 and TRBJ2-2; 14 bases agree with TRBD2. The V gene's germline CDR1 is MDHEN and CDR2 SYDVKM. Germline trimming cut 5 bases from V and 5 bases from J; bases unmatched to any gene: 7. This CDR3 contains 17 residues. CDR3 nucleotide sequence: TGTGCCAGCAGTCCCCGGACTAGCGGGAGGTGGACCGGGGAGCTGTTTTTT. It encodes CASSPRTSGRWTGELFF.

This chain joins TRBV6-1 and TRBJ1-2; no clear D gene. V was clipped by 0 bases and J by 2 bases, with 13 bases between them. The CDR3 length is 16 residues. Germline values: CDR1 MNHNS, CDR2 SASEGT. The chain's CDR3 is CASSEAGIAENYGYTF. The CDR3 DNA sequence: TGTGCCAGCAGTGAAGCGGGTATAGCAGAGAACTATGGCTACACCTTC.

This chain joins TRBV7-2 and TRBJ1-2, with 9 bases matching TRBD1. In germline, CDR1 is SGHTA, CDR2 FQGNSA. The CDR3 runs 14 residues. Germline trimming cut 7 bases from V and 5 bases from J; bases unmatched to any gene: 8. The CDR3: CASIWVQGAYGYTF. The CDR3 DNA reads as TGTGCCAGCATTTGGGTACAGGGGGCTTATGGCTACACCTTC.

This clone occurred a few times. The rearrangement links TRBV19 to TRBJ1-4; 7 bases are a match to TRBD1. Germline V CDR1 and CDR2: LNHDA, SQIVND (reference sequence). The CDR3 extends over 15 amino acids. V was clipped by 6 bases and J by 5 bases; unmatched bases: 9. The DNA for the CDR3 is TGTGCCAGTAGCCCTATTGACAGGGTGAATGAAAAACTGTTTTTT. This sequence encodes CASSPIDRVNEKLFF. The complete variable domain, with remaining parts taken from reference TRBV19 and TRBJ1-4, reads DGGITQSPKYLFRKEGQNVTLSCEQNLNHDAMYWYRQDPGQGLRLIYYSQIVNDFQKGDIAEGYSVSREKKESFPLTVTSAQKNPTAFYLCASSPIDRVNEKLFFGSGTQLSVL.

The gene calls are TRBV5-8 and TRBJ1-1; tentatively, D is TRBD1 (6 bases). The CDR3 is 12 residues long. Per germline, CDR1 SGHTS and CDR2 YDEGEE. The V gene lost 4 bases and the J gene lost 7 bases, with 11 bases spanning the gap. CDR3: CASSLRTVEAFF. The CDR3 nucleotides are TGTGCCAGCAGCCTACGGACAGTTGAAGCTTTCTTT.

This clone has just a few counts. J is TRBJ1-3 and V is TRBV5-4; D is perhaps TRBD1 (5 bases). Between the trimmed V and J ends, which lost 0 bases and 3 bases, there was a span of 10 bases. Germline assignment: CDR1 SGHNT and CDR2 YYREEE (reference sequence). This CDR3 has 15 residues. In nucleotides, the CDR3 is TGTGCCAGCAGCTTGGACCCGACAGTTGGAAACACCATATATTTT. Translation: CASSLDPTVGNTIYF.

This clone was detected once. CDR3 sequence (DNA): TGTGCCAGTAGTATGGGGCGGAACACTGAAGCTTTCTTT. As protein: CASSMGRNTEAFF. This chain joins TRBV19 and TRBJ1-1, with a weak D call TRBD1 (5 bases). The germline V gene encodes CDR1 LNHDA and CDR2 SQIVND (reference sequence). The germline V and J ends were trimmed by 3 bases and 1 base, with 6 bases remaining between them. The CDR3 covers 13 residues.

V gene TRBV7-8 combines with J gene TRBJ1-2; D perhaps matches TRBD1 (6 bases). Germline V lookup: CDR1 SGHVS, CDR2 FQNEAQ. This CDR3 comprises 16 residues. V lost 5 bases to trimming and J lost 7 bases, with 23 bases between them. CDR3 sequence (DNA): TGTGCCAGCAGCCAGAAAGTATGGCAGGGGAACGGTGGCTACACCTTC. As protein: CASSQKVWQGNGGYTF.

The rearrangement links TRBV5-1 to TRBJ2-7; 7 positions match TRBD2. The ends lost 0 bases at V and 2 bases at J; junction bases unmatched: 5. Germline loops: CDR1 SGHRS, CDR2 YFSETQ. CDR3 length: 15 residues. CDR3 sequence: CASSLGLAETYEQYF. CDR3 coding DNA: TGCGCCAGCAGCTTGGGGCTAGCGGAGACCTACGAGCAGTACTTC.

This chain joins TRBV10-3 and TRBJ2-7, with TRBD2 matching over 9 bases. The CDR3 has 14 residues. V lost 10 bases and J lost 0; bases outside the gene matches: 7. Germline V gene data show CDR1 as ENHRY and CDR2 as SYGVKD. The CDR3, as DNA: TGTGCCACCCGGGGTAGCGGGAGCTCCTACGAGCAGTACTTC. Translating gives CATRGSGSSYEQYF.

The chain uses TRBV3-1 (or the pseudogene TRBV3-2) and TRBJ2-1; the match to TRBD2 covers 14 bases. This CDR3 has 16 residues. The germline V gene encodes CDR1 LGHDT and CDR2 YNNKEL (reference sequence). The V segment lost 4 bases and the J segment 9 bases; nucleotides outside the gene matches: 8. The CDR3 protein is CASSRSGTSGSSEQFF. As DNA, the CDR3 is TGTGCCAGCAGCCGTTCCGGGACTAGCGGGAGTAGTGAGCAGTTCTTC.

V usage is TRBV7-3 and J usage is TRBJ2-7; tentative D call: TRBD2 (5 bases). The germline V gene has CDR1 SGHTA and CDR2 FQGTGA. The CDR3 consists of 13 residues. Trimming removed 5 bases from V and 2 bases from J, with 10 bases in between. The CDR3 DNA sequence: TGTGCCAGCAGCCTCACGGGGACCTACGAGCAGTACTTC. This codes for CASSLTGTYEQYF.